Presented here are 14 T cell receptor beta chains from one specimen sequenced in a study of identical twins. TCRdb used MiXCR to reprocess the 5' RACE reads, holding one entry per CDR3 protein. The table includes about 720,000 distinct CDR3 sequences, around a sixth detected once. This sample was shared with a second study, whose subject was T cells expressing NK-cell markers.

The sequencing sample was made of PBMCs. All receptors derive from a woman younger than 30 in good health.

In this sample, this clonotype turned up a few times. The chain joins TRBV5-1 to TRBJ2-7; D is undetermined. With 7 bases removed from V and 6 bases from J, the gap between germline ends came to 17 bases. This CDR3 comprises 13 residues. Germline V gene sequence: CDR1 SGHRS, CDR2 YFSETQ. The CDR3 bases are TGCGCCAGCGGCAGACTCCCGTCAGGCGAGCAGTACTTC. Protein sequence: CASGRLPSGEQYF.

This clonotype was counted at least ten times. The chain has TRBV7-2 and TRBJ2-7; D gene unclear. Trimming left V 5 bases short and J 0 bases short, with 8 bases between. CDR1 and CDR2 (germline): SGHTA, FQGNSA. The CDR3 has 13 residues. CDR3: CASSPSSSYEQYF. For the CDR3, the DNA is TGTGCCAGCAGCCCCTCGAGCTCCTACGAGCAGTACTTC.

This clonotype was counted a few times. The chain combines TRBV15 with TRBJ2-5, with D perhaps given as TRBD1 or TRBD2 (5 bases each). The germline gives CDR1 LNHNV, CDR2 YYDKDF (reference sequence). V was pared by 5 bases and J by 0 bases, with 7 bases between. CDR3 length: 13 residues. The CDR3 sequence: CATSLGDQETQYF. In DNA form, the CDR3 reads TGTGCCACCAGCCTGGGGGACCAAGAGACCCAGTACTTC. Together with reference TRBV15 and TRBJ2-5, the CDR3 gives the full variable domain: DAMVIQNPRYQVTQFGKPVTLSCSQTLNHNVMYWYQQKSSQAPKLLFHYYDKDFNNEADTPDNFQSRRPNTSFCFLDIRSPGLGDTAMYLCATSLGDQETQYFGPGTRLLVL.

This clonotype was seen a few times. The chain links TRBV20-1 to TRBJ2-1; D might be TRBD1 or TRBD2, each matching 5 bases. Trimming removed 6 bases from V and 8 bases from J, with 17 bases in between. The CDR3 loop spans 13 amino acids. The germline V gene has CDR1 DFQATT and CDR2 SNEGSKA (reference sequence). CDR3 loop: CSASGTKPHEQFF. CDR3 DNA sequence: TGCAGTGCGTCCGGGACCAAACCACATGAGCAGTTCTTC.

The chain couples TRBV5-8 to TRBJ2-6; 7 positions match TRBD1. Germline V CDR1 and CDR2: SGHTS, YDEGEE. The V and J ends lost 4 bases and 4 bases, in that order; junction bases with no gene match: 5. There are 15 residues in the CDR3. The CDR3 DNA follows: TGTGCCAGCAGCACGGGACAGTCCGGGGCCAACGTCCTGACTTTC. It is translated as CASSTGQSGANVLTF. The variable domain in full, with the rest retrieved from reference TRBV5-8 and TRBJ2-6, is EAGVTQSPTHLIKTRGQQATLRCSPISGHTSVYWYQQALGLGLQFLLWYDEGEERNRGNFPPRFSGRQFPNYSSELNVNALELEDSALYLCASSTGQSGANVLTFGAGSRLTVL.

Only a few counts were recorded for this clonotype. The chain uses TRBV6-2 or TRBV6-3 and TRBJ2-5; D is unclear. V dropped 6 bases and J dropped 5 bases, with 13 bases sitting between them. Germline V lookup: CDR1 MNHEY, CDR2 SVGEGT. This CDR3 contains 13 residues. The CDR3 loop reads CASSPMAIETQYF. In DNA, the CDR3 is TGTGCCAGCAGCCCGATGGCCATCGAGACCCAGTACTTC.

This chain uses TRBV5-1 with TRBJ1-5; maybe TRBD1 (6 bases). The CDR3 has 15 residues. V gave up 0 bases and J gave up 1 base, with 8 bases separating them. The germline V gene encodes CDR1 SGHRS and CDR2 YFSETQ. CDR3 sequence reads: CASSLEGQSNQPQHF. The CDR3 DNA reads TGCGCCAGCAGCTTGGAGGGACAAAGCAATCAGCCCCAGCATTTT.

As to this clonotype: The junction and the germline gene differ at one end; a read error may be behind it. This sequence joins TRBV7-7 and TRBJ2-5; 11 nucleotides agree with TRBD2. The germline gives CDR1 SSHAT, CDR2 FNYEAQ (reference sequence). This CDR3 is 16 amino acids long. The CDR3 sequence is CASSLEASGGPGTQYF. The CDR3 region has the DNA TGTGCTAGCAGCTTAGAGGCTAGCGGGGGGCCTGGGACCCAGTACTTC. The entire variable domain, with the rest obtained from reference TRBV7-7 and TRBJ2-5, is as follows: GAGVSQSPRYKVTKRGQDVTLRCDPISSHATLYWYQQALGQGPEFLTYFNYEAQPDKSGLPSDRFSAERPEGSISTLTIQRTEQRDSAMYRCASSLEASGGPGTQYFGPGTRLLVL.

This clonotype was found a few times. The rearrangement uses TRBV5-1 and TRBJ2-7; the D gene is possibly TRBD1 (6 bases). Between the trimmed V and J ends, which lost 3 bases and 0 bases, there was a span of 13 bases. Germline CDR1 reads SGHRS; CDR2 reads YFSETQ. The CDR3 sequence is 15 residues long. This chain's CDR3 is CASSSPGQISYEQYF. The CDR3 bases are TGCGCCAGCAGCTCGCCCGGACAGATCTCCTACGAGCAGTACTTC.

This clonotype has a handful of counts. The V gene is TRBV27, the J gene TRBJ2-1; D is possibly TRBD2 (5 bases). The CDR3 spans 12 residues. V shed 5 bases and J shed 8 bases, with 10 bases lying between them. Germline V gene lookup returns CDR1 MNHEY and CDR2 SMNVEV (reference sequence). CDR3 protein: CASSREVDEQFF. DNA of the CDR3: TGTGCCAGCAGTCGGGAAGTGGATGAGCAGTTCTTC.

The CDR3 protein is CASSWGASTNEKLFF. Written as DNA, the CDR3 is TGCGCCAGCAGCTGGGGGGCCTCAACTAATGAAAAACTGTTTTTT. This chain uses TRBV5-1 with TRBJ1-4, with D possibly being TRBD1 (6 bases). CDR3 size: 15 residues. The V end lost 3 bases, the J end lost 0 bases, and 9 bases lay between the germline ends. Germline CDR1 SGHRS, CDR2 YFSETQ.

This clonotype was seen a handful of times. The rearrangement links TRBV29-1 to TRBJ2-1; 9 nucleotides line up with TRBD1. Germline lookup yields CDR1 SQVTM and CDR2 ANQGSEA. J lost 6 bases, V lost 8 bases, and 11 bases had no gene match. The CDR3 contains 14 residues. The CDR3 is CSTSRVGQGNEQFF. Written as DNA, the CDR3 is TGCAGCACTTCGAGGGTGGGACAGGGCAATGAGCAGTTCTTC.

In this sample, this clonotype turned up a few times. The chain is built from TRBV12-5 and TRBJ1-5, with unresolved D. The CDR3 has 13 amino acids. The germline gives CDR1 LGHNT, CDR2 FRNRAP. Trimming stripped 1 base from V and 6 bases from J, with 7 bases between. In nucleotides, the CDR3 is TGTGCTAGTGGTTTGGAGGGAGGTCAGCCCCAGCATTTT. As protein: CASGLEGGQPQHF.

CDR3 loop: CASRPLAGTISYNEQFF. In DNA, the CDR3 is TGTGCCAGCAGACCACTAGCGGGTACCATCTCCTACAATGAGCAGTTCTTC. The chain recombines TRBV6-2 or TRBV6-3 with TRBJ2-1, with TRBD2 matching 9 bases. Trimming at V came to 6 bases and at J to 0 bases, leaving 9 bases not matched to a gene. Germline V gene lookup returns CDR1 MNHEY and CDR2 SVGEGT. CDR3 length: 17 residues.